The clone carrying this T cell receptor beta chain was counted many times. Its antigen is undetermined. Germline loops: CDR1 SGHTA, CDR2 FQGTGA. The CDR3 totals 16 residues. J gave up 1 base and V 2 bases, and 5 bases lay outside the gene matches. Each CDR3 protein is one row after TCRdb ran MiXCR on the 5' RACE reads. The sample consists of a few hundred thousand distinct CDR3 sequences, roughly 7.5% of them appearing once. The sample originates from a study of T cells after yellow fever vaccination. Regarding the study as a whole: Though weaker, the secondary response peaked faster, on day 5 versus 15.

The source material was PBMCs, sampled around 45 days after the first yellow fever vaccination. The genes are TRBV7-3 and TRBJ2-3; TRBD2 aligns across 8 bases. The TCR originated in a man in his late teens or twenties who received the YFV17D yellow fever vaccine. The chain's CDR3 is CASSLAAGAGTDTQYF. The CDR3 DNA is TGTGCCAGCAGCTTAGCAGCGGGGGCAGGCACAGATACGCAGTATTTT.